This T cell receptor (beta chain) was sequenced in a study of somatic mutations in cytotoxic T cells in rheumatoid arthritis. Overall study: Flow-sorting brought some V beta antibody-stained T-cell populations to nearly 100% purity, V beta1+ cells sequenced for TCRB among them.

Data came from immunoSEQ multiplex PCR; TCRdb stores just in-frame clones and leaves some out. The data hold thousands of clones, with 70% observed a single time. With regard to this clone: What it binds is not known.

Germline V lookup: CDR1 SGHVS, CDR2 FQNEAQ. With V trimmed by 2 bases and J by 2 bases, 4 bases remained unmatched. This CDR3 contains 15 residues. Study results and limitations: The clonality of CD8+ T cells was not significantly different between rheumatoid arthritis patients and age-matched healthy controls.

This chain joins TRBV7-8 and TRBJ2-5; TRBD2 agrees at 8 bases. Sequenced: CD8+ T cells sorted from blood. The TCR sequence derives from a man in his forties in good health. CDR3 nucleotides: TGTGCCAGCAGCTTAACGGCGGGAGGACAAGAGACCCAGTACTTC. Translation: CASSLTAGGQETQYF.